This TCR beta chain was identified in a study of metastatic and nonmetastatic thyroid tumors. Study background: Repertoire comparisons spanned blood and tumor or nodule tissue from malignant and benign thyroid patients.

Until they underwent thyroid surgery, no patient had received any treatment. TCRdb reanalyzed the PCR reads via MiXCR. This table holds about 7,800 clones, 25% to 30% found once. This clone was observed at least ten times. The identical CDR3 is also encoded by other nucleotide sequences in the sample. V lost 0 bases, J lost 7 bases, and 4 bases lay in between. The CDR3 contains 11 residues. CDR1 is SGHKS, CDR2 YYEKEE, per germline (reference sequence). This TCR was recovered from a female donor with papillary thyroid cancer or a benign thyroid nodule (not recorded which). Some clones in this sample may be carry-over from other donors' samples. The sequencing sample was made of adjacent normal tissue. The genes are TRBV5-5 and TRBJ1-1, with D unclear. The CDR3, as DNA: TGTGCCAGCAGCTTGGGAGGTGAAGCTTTCTTT. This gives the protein CASSLGGEAFF.